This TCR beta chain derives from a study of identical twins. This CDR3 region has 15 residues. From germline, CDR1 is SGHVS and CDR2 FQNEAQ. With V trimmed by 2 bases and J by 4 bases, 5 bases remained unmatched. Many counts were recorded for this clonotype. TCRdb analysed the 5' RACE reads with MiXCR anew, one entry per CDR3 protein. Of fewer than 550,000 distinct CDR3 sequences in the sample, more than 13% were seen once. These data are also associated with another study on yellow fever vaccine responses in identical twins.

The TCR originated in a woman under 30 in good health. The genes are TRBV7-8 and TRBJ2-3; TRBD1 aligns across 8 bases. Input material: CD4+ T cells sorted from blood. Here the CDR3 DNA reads TGTGCCAGCAGCTTACGGACAGGGCGAGCAGATACGCAGTATTTT. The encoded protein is CASSLRTGRADTQYF.